Listed below are T cell receptor beta chains from one sample, sequenced in a study of Graves' ophthalmopathy and Graves' hyperthyroidism. TCRdb re-called the multiplex PCR reads through MiXCR, storing one row per CDR3 protein. The sample contains around 1.1 million distinct CDR3 sequences, roughly 35% of which appear only once. The sample comprised peripheral blood or thyroid tissue (not recorded which). The source is an adult man with Graves' hyperthyroidism. CDR3s include the opening cysteine and the closing phenylalanine or tryptophan. Fields, in order: D gene, V gene, J gene, clone size, CDR3 protein, CDR3 DNA. A D gene is named only where the DNA matches it firmly. Part of the rows lack a size; the others show once, few, many or a class for expanded clones.

D gene: -
V gene: TRBV2
J gene: TRBJ2-7
clone size: many
CDR3 protein: CASRYRPVTYEQYF
CDR3 DNA: TGTGCCAGCAGGTATCGACCCGTTACCTACGAGCAGTACTTC

D gene: -
V gene: TRBV29-1
J gene: TRBJ2-2
clone size: many
CDR3 protein: CSVGVGVSNTGELFF
CDR3 DNA: TGCAGCGTTGGAGTCGGTGTTTCGAACACCGGGGAGCTGTTTTTT

D gene: TRBD2
V gene: TRBV6-5
J gene: TRBJ2-7
clone size: -
CDR3 protein: CASRGTSGPVGEQYF
CDR3 DNA: TGTGCCAGCCGCGGGACTAGCGGGCCAGTCGGCGAGCAGTACTTC

D gene: -
V gene: TRBV11-1
J gene: TRBJ2-7
clone size: -
CDR3 protein: CASSLVILPGQPYEQYF
CDR3 DNA: TGTGCCAGCAGCTTAGTAATCCTCCCGGGGCAGCCTTACGAGCAGTACTTC

D gene: -
V gene: TRBV20-1
J gene: TRBJ2-7
clone size: many
CDR3 protein: CSASGWGLVGYEQYF
CDR3 DNA: TGCAGTGCTAGCGGGTGGGGGCTAGTTGGCTACGAGCAGTACTTC

D gene: -
V gene: TRBV15
J gene: TRBJ2-5
clone size: -
CDR3 protein: CATSNTGQSVETQYF
CDR3 DNA: TGTGCCACCAGCAACACCGGACAGTCCGTAGAGACCCAGTACTTC

D gene: -
V gene: TRBV12-3/TRBV12-4
J gene: TRBJ1-1
clone size: -
CDR3 protein: CASREGPEAFF
CDR3 DNA: TGTGCCAGCAGGGAGGGCCCAGAAGCTTTCTTT

D gene: -
V gene: TRBV10-3
J gene: TRBJ1-1
clone size: -
CDR3 protein: CAISRGLVEAFF
CDR3 DNA: TGTGCCATCAGCCGGGGCCTCGTGGAAGCTTTCTTT

D gene: TRBD1
V gene: TRBV7-2
J gene: TRBJ1-6
clone size: -
CDR3 protein: CASSRLGTGVGSPLHF
CDR3 DNA: TGTGCCAGCAGCCGCTTAGGGACAGGGGTGGGTTCACCCCTCCACTTT

D gene: TRBD2
V gene: TRBV20-1
J gene: TRBJ2-2
clone size: few
CDR3 protein: CSARDQGTSYTGELFF
CDR3 DNA: TGCAGTGCTAGAGATCAGGGGACTAGTTACACCGGGGAGCTGTTTTTT

D gene: -
V gene: TRBV19
J gene: TRBJ2-7
clone size: -
CDR3 protein: CTSSIGSYEQYF
CDR3 DNA: TGTACCAGTAGTATTGGTAGCTACGAGCAGTACTTC

D gene: -
V gene: TRBV29-1
J gene: TRBJ1-1
clone size: -
CDR3 protein: CSVDGGREAFF
CDR3 DNA: TGCAGCGTTGATGGGGGGAGAGAAGCTTTCTTT

D gene: -
V gene: TRBV10-3
J gene: TRBJ1-5
clone size: -
CDR3 protein: CAISERGSGGNQPQHF
CDR3 DNA: TGTGCCATCAGTGAGAGGGGCAGTGGAGGCAATCAGCCCCAGCATTTT

D gene: TRBD1
V gene: TRBV10-3
J gene: TRBJ2-5
clone size: many
CDR3 protein: CAISEGQGQETQYF
CDR3 DNA: TGTGCCATCAGTGAGGGACAGGGGCAAGAGACCCAGTACTTC

D gene: TRBD1
V gene: TRBV6-5
J gene: TRBJ1-1
clone size: few
CDR3 protein: CASSQGTGRGNTEAFF
CDR3 DNA: TGTGCCAGCAGTCAAGGGACAGGGAGAGGGAACACTGAAGCTTTCTTT

D gene: TRBD2
V gene: TRBV15
J gene: TRBJ2-7
clone size: -
CDR3 protein: CATSGSSGGASYEQYF
CDR3 DNA: TGTGCCACCAGCGGATCTAGCGGGGGGGCCTCCTACGAGCAGTACTTC

D gene: TRBD2
V gene: TRBV19
J gene: TRBJ2-3
clone size: -
CDR3 protein: CASSILAGVDTQYF
CDR3 DNA: TGTGCCAGTAGTATCCTAGCGGGAGTGGATACGCAGTATTTT

D gene: TRBD1
V gene: TRBV7-8
J gene: TRBJ2-5
clone size: many
CDR3 protein: CASNYGTGDQETQYF
CDR3 DNA: TGTGCCAGCAACTACGGGACAGGGGACCAAGAGACCCAGTACTTC

D gene: -
V gene: TRBV7-7
J gene: TRBJ1-1
clone size: -
CDR3 protein: CASSLVVGEEAFF
CDR3 DNA: TGTGCCAGCAGCTTAGTGGTCGGGGAAGAAGCTTTCTTT

D gene: -
V gene: TRBV19
J gene: TRBJ1-5
clone size: -
CDR3 protein: CASSTRINQPQHF
CDR3 DNA: TGTGCCAGTAGTACCCGGATTAATCAGCCCCAGCATTTT

D gene: TRBD1
V gene: TRBV28
J gene: TRBJ1-2
clone size: -
CDR3 protein: CASSGLDRAGYENYGYTF
CDR3 DNA: TGTGCCAGCAGTGGCCTGGACAGGGCTGGTTATGAGAACTATGGCTACACCTTC

D gene: TRBD2
V gene: TRBV5-1
J gene: TRBJ2-1
clone size: -
CDR3 protein: CASSPGTSGRRAYEQFF
CDR3 DNA: TGCGCCAGCAGCCCTGGGACTAGCGGGAGGCGGGCCTATGAGCAGTTCTTC

D gene: TRBD1
V gene: TRBV5-5
J gene: TRBJ1-5
clone size: many
CDR3 protein: CASSPFAGQGNQPQHF
CDR3 DNA: TGTGCCAGCAGCCCCTTCGCGGGACAGGGAAATCAGCCCCAGCATTTT

D gene: -
V gene: TRBV15
J gene: TRBJ2-6
clone size: -
CDR3 protein: CATSRGRGANVLTF
CDR3 DNA: TGTGCCACCAGCAGAGGTCGTGGGGCCAACGTCCTGACTTTC

D gene: -
V gene: TRBV19
J gene: TRBJ2-7
clone size: few
CDR3 protein: CASSRGGQGTTYEQYF
CDR3 DNA: TGTGCCAGTAGCCGCGGGGGTCAGGGGACAACCTACGAGCAGTACTTC

D gene: TRBD2
V gene: TRBV11-2
J gene: TRBJ2-7
clone size: -
CDR3 protein: CASSLGGTSATYEQYF
CDR3 DNA: TGTGCCAGCAGCTTAGGCGGGACTAGCGCGACCTACGAGCAGTACTTC

D gene: -
V gene: TRBV14
J gene: TRBJ2-7
clone size: few
CDR3 protein: CASSRKGLYEQYF
CDR3 DNA: TGTGCCAGCAGCCGAAAGGGACTCTACGAGCAGTACTTC

D gene: -
V gene: TRBV10-3
J gene: TRBJ2-5
clone size: -
CDR3 protein: CAISEVPPTQYF
CDR3 DNA: TGTGCCATCAGTGAGGTCCCGCCAACCCAGTACTTC

D gene: -
V gene: TRBV6-2/TRBV6-3
J gene: TRBJ2-7
clone size: few
CDR3 protein: CASRKIALYEQYF
CDR3 DNA: TGTGCCAGCAGGAAGATAGCCCTCTACGAGCAGTACTTC

D gene: TRBD1
V gene: TRBV28
J gene: TRBJ1-4
clone size: many
CDR3 protein: CASRRRGQAEKLFF
CDR3 DNA: TGTGCCAGCAGGCGCAGGGGGCAGGCTGAAAAACTGTTTTTT

D gene: -
V gene: TRBV25-1
J gene: TRBJ1-1
clone size: many
CDR3 protein: CASKDGVTEAFF
CDR3 DNA: TGTGCCAGCAAGGACGGGGTCACTGAAGCTTTCTTT

D gene: TRBD1
V gene: TRBV7-2
J gene: TRBJ1-6
clone size: many
CDR3 protein: CASSLEGSGGHSPLHF
CDR3 DNA: TGTGCCAGCAGCTTAGAGGGGTCAGGGGGTCATTCACCCCTCCACTTT

D gene: -
V gene: TRBV12-3/TRBV12-4
J gene: TRBJ1-5
clone size: -
CDR3 protein: CASSSGGAARFRNQPQHF
CDR3 DNA: TGTGCCAGCAGTTCCGGAGGGGCGGCTCGTTTTCGAAATCAGCCCCAGCATTTT

D gene: -
V gene: TRBV5-1
J gene: TRBJ1-3
clone size: many
CDR3 protein: CASSNPGALGNTIYF
CDR3 DNA: TGCGCCAGCAGCAATCCGGGGGCGCTCGGAAACACCATATATTTT

D gene: -
V gene: TRBV27
J gene: TRBJ1-4
clone size: -
CDR3 protein: CASSSEGLGEKLFF
CDR3 DNA: TGTGCCAGCAGTTCGGAAGGGCTAGGTGAAAAACTGTTTTTT

D gene: -
V gene: TRBV2
J gene: TRBJ1-4
clone size: -
CDR3 protein: CASSSWDEKLFF
CDR3 DNA: TGTGCCAGCTCCTCCTGGGATGAAAAACTGTTTTTT

D gene: -
V gene: TRBV5-1
J gene: TRBJ1-1
clone size: many
CDR3 protein: CASSAGQNTEAFF
CDR3 DNA: TGTGCCAGCAGCGCGGGACAGAACACTGAAGCTTTCTTT

D gene: TRBD1
V gene: TRBV12-3/TRBV12-4
J gene: TRBJ2-2
clone size: -
CDR3 protein: CASSGTGHTGELFF
CDR3 DNA: TGTGCCAGCTCCGGGACAGGGCACACCGGGGAGCTGTTTTTT

D gene: -
V gene: TRBV29-1
J gene: TRBJ2-7
clone size: -
CDR3 protein: CSVEGIGKGGSYEQYF
CDR3 DNA: TGCAGCGTTGAAGGTATTGGCAAGGGGGGATCCTACGAGCAGTACTTC

D gene: -
V gene: TRBV19
J gene: TRBJ2-6
clone size: -
CDR3 protein: CASRRAAGANVLTF
CDR3 DNA: TGTGCCAGTAGACGGGCTGCTGGGGCCAACGTCCTGACTTTC

D gene: -
V gene: TRBV19
J gene: TRBJ2-5
clone size: few
CDR3 protein: CASSSPGSGETQYF
CDR3 DNA: TGTGCCAGTAGTTCCCCGGGGTCAGGGGAGACCCAGTACTTC

D gene: -
V gene: TRBV7-8
J gene: TRBJ2-5
clone size: -
CDR3 protein: CASSLIPTPQYF
CDR3 DNA: TGTGCCAGCAGCTTAATTCCCACGCCCCAGTACTTC

D gene: -
V gene: TRBV10-3
J gene: TRBJ2-7
clone size: few
CDR3 protein: CAITAEDRAYEQYF
CDR3 DNA: TGTGCCATCACTGCGGAGGACCGAGCCTACGAGCAGTACTTC

D gene: -
V gene: TRBV5-4
J gene: TRBJ1-6
clone size: -
CDR3 protein: CASSLTKYGAGDRSPLHF
CDR3 DNA: TGTGCCAGCAGCTTGACGAAATACGGGGCAGGCGATCGTTCACCCCTCCACTTT

D gene: -
V gene: TRBV3-1
J gene: TRBJ2-5
clone size: -
CDR3 protein: CASSQEGAETQYF
CDR3 DNA: TGTGCCAGCAGCCAAGAGGGAGCGGAGACCCAGTACTTC

D gene: TRBD1
V gene: TRBV19
J gene: TRBJ2-7
clone size: many
CDR3 protein: CASSTQGSYEQYF
CDR3 DNA: TGTGCCAGTAGTACACAGGGGTCCTACGAGCAGTACTTC

D gene: TRBD2
V gene: TRBV20-1
J gene: TRBJ2-7
clone size: many
CDR3 protein: CSARKQRETHEQYF
CDR3 DNA: TGCAGTGCTAGAAAGCAGCGGGAGACCCACGAGCAGTACTTC

D gene: TRBD1
V gene: TRBV5-1
J gene: TRBJ2-1
clone size: -
CDR3 protein: CASSQGAGYNEQFF
CDR3 DNA: TGCGCCAGCAGCCAGGGGGCTGGCTACAATGAGCAGTTCTTC

D gene: -
V gene: TRBV4-2
J gene: TRBJ2-5
clone size: -
CDR3 protein: CASSYASWAKETQYF
CDR3 DNA: TGTGCCAGCAGCTACGCGTCCTGGGCCAAAGAGACCCAGTACTTC

D gene: TRBD1
V gene: TRBV25-1
J gene: TRBJ2-6
clone size: once
CDR3 protein: CASSAPGQRNTEAF
CDR3 DNA: TGTGCCAGCAGTGCCCCGGGACAGCGGAACACTGAAGCTTTC

D gene: TRBD1
V gene: TRBV20-1
J gene: TRBJ1-2
clone size: -
CDR3 protein: CSANDPQGDYGYTF
CDR3 DNA: TGCAGTGCTAATGACCCCCAGGGGGACTATGGCTACACCTTC

D gene: TRBD2
V gene: TRBV10-3
J gene: TRBJ2-5
clone size: many
CDR3 protein: CAISGGPGLAGQETQYF
CDR3 DNA: TGTGCCATCAGTGGAGGCCCGGGACTAGCGGGTCAAGAGACCCAGTACTTC

D gene: -
V gene: TRBV10-3
J gene: TRBJ2-5
clone size: -
CDR3 protein: CAISGRQGSETQYF
CDR3 DNA: TGTGCCATCAGTGGGAGGCAGGGTAGTGAGACCCAGTACTTC

D gene: TRBD1
V gene: TRBV5-1
J gene: TRBJ1-1
clone size: many
CDR3 protein: CASSPWTGVGNTEAFF
CDR3 DNA: TGCGCCAGCAGCCCCTGGACAGGAGTTGGGAACACTGAAGCTTTCTTT

D gene: -
V gene: TRBV12-3/TRBV12-4
J gene: TRBJ2-5
clone size: -
CDR3 protein: CASSLSWSPDRETQYF
CDR3 DNA: TGTGCCAGCAGTTTGTCGTGGAGTCCCGACAGGGAGACCCAGTACTTC